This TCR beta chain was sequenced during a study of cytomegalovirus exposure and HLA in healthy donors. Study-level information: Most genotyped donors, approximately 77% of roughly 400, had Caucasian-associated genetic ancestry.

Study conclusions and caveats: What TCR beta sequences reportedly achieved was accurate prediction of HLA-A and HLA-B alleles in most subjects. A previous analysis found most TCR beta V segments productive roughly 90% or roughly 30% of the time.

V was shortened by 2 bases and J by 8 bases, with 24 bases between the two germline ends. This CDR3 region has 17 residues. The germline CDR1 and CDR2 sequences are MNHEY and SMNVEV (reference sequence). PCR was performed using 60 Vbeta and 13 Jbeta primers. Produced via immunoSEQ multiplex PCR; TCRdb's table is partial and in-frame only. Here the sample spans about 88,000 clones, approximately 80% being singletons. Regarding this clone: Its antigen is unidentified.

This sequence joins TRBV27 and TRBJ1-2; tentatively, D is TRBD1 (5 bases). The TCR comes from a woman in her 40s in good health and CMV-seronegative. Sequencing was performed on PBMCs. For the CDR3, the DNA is TGTGCCAGCAGTTTAAAATTTGCGGGGGTTTTGTCAGAGGGCTACACCTTC. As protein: CASSLKFAGVLSEGYTF.